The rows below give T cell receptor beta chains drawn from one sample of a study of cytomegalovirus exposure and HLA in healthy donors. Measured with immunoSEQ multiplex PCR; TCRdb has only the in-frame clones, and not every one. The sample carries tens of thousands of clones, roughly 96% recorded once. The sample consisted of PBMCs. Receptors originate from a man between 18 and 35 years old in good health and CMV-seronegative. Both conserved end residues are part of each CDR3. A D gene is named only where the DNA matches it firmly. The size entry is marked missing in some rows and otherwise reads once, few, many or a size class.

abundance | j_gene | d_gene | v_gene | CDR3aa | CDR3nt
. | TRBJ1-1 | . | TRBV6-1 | CASPEGDEAFF | TGTGCCAGCCCTGAGGGAGATGAAGCTTTCTTT
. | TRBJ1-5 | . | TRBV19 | CASSITGNSNNQPQHF | TGTGCCAGTAGTATAACAGGGAACTCGAACAATCAGCCCCAGCATTTT
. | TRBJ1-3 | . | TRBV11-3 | CASSGDSSGNTIYF | TGTGCCAGCAGCGGAGATAGCTCTGGAAACACCATATATTTT
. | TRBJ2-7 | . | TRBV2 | CASVIGTSYEQYF | TGTGCCAGCGTGATTGGGACAAGTTACGAGCAGTACTTC
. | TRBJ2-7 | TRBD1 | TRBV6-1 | CASSGGQAPSYEQYF | TGTGCCAGCAGTGGGGGACAGGCCCCCTCCTACGAGCAGTACTTC
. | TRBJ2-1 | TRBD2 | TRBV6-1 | CASGTSGTYNEQFF | TGTGCCAGCGGGACTAGCGGGACCTACAATGAGCAGTTCTTC
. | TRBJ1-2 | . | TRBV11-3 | CASSAGGLYGYTF | TGTGCCAGCAGTGCGGGCGGACTCTATGGCTACACCTTC
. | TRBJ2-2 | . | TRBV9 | CASSVGLANTGELFF | TGTGCCAGCAGCGTAGGGCTAGCGAACACCGGGGAGCTGTTTTTT
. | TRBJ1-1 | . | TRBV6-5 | CASSIPGEAFF | TGTGCCAGCAGTATACCAGGGGAAGCTTTCTTT
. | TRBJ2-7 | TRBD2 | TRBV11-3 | CASNGLADYEQYF | TGTGCCAGCAACGGACTAGCCGACTACGAGCAGTACTTC
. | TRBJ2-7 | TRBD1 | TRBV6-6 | CASSYPDRGLDEQYF | TGTGCCAGCAGTTATCCCGACAGGGGGCTCGACGAGCAGTACTTC
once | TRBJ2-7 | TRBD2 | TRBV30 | CAWSGASGRYAAYEQYF | TGTGCCTGGAGTGGGGCTAGCGGGAGATACGCGGCCTACGAGCAGTACTTC
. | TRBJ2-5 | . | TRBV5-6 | CASSFGEQETQYF | TGTGCCAGCAGCTTTGGTGAGCAAGAGACCCAGTACTTC
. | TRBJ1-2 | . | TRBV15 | CATSRGQANYGYTF | TGTGCCACCAGCAGAGGACAGGCCAACTATGGCTACACCTTC
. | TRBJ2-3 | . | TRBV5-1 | CASSLTTGTSTDTQYF | TGCGCCAGCAGCCTTACCACCGGGACTAGCACAGATACGCAGTATTTT
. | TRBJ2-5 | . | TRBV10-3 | CAISEGTQETQYF | TGTGCCATCAGTGAGGGCACCCAAGAGACCCAGTACTTC
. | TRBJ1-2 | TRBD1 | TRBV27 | CASSAGTGGGGYTF | TGTGCCAGCAGTGCCGGGACAGGGGGCGGAGGCTACACCTTC
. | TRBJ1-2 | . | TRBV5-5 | CASSLDVGRGYGYTF | TGTGCCAGCAGCTTGGATGTAGGTCGGGGCTATGGCTACACCTTC
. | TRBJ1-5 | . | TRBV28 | CASSLSGGRRNQPQHF | TGTGCCAGCAGTTTATCTGGAGGGAGACGCAATCAGCCCCAGCATTTT
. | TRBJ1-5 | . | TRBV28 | CASSLMGSLGPQHF | TGTGCCAGCAGTTTAATGGGCAGCCTGGGGCCCCAGCATTTT
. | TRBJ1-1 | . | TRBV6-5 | CASSYSRTENTEAFF | TGTGCCAGCAGTTACTCTAGGACAGAGAACACTGAAGCTTTCTTT
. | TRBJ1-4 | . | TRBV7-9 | CASSSGGTNEKLFF | TGTGCCAGCAGCTCGGGTGGGACTAATGAAAAACTGTTTTTT
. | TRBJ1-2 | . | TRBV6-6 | CASSYGSQLDSEGYTF | TGTGCCAGCAGTTACGGATCCCAGCTGGACAGCGAGGGCTACACCTTC
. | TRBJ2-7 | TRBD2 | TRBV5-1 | CASSSSLAGGSYEQYF | TGCGCCAGCAGCTCCTCACTAGCGGGAGGCTCCTACGAGCAGTACTTC
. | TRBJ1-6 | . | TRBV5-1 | CASSLTQGNSPLHF | TGCGCCAGCAGCTTGACCCAGGGAAATTCACCCCTCCACTTT
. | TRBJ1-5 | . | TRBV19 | CASRTTLHSNQPQHF | TGTGCCAGTAGGACAACCCTACATAGCAATCAGCCCCAGCATTTT
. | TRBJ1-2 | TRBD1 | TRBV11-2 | CASRYRGHGYTF | TGTGCCAGCAGATACAGGGGGCATGGCTACACCTTC
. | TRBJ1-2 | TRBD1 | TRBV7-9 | CASSTGTGNGYTF | TGTGCCAGCAGCACAGGGACAGGGAACGGCTACACCTTC
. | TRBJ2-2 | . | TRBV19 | CASRRDTTNTGELFF | TGTGCCAGTAGACGGGACACAACGAACACCGGGGAGCTGTTTTTT
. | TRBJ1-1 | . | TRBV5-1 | CASSSEGNTEAFF | TGCGCCAGTAGCTCTGAGGGGAACACTGAAGCTTTCTTT
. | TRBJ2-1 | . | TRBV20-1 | CSARDYNEQFF | TGCAGTGCCAGGGACTACAATGAGCAGTTCTTC
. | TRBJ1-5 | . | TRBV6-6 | CASSYSTVREPQHF | TGTGCCAGCAGTTACTCAACCGTTCGGGAGCCCCAGCATTTT
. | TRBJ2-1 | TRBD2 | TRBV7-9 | CASTYLAGGPNEQFF | TGTGCCAGCACCTACCTAGCGGGAGGGCCGAATGAGCAGTTCTTC
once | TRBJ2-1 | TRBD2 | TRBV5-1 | CASSPMGGRLLNEQFF | TGCGCCAGCAGCCCTATGGGAGGGAGGCTCCTCAATGAGCAGTTCTTC
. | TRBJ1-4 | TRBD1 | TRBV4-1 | CASSQDPGRGREKLFF | TGCGCCAGCAGCCAAGATCCGGGCAGGGGGCGAGAAAAACTGTTTTTT
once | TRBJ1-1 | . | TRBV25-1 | CASSEFLWGHTEAFF | TGTGCCAGCAGTGAATTTTTATGGGGGCACACTGAAGCTTTCTTT
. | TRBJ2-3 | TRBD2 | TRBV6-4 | CASSDSGGGDTQYF | TGTGCCAGCAGTGACAGCGGGGGTGGAGATACGCAGTATTTT